Each of the 30 T cell receptor beta chains below was sequenced from the same sample in a study of cytomegalovirus exposure and HLA in healthy donors. Here immunoSEQ multiplex PCR was the method, and the copy in TCRdb shows in-frame clones only, minus some. The table includes 150,000 to 200,000 clones, roughly 86% detected once. The specimen sequenced was PBMCs. Receptors originate from a woman aged 18 to 35 in good health and CMV-seronegative.

The V call is TRBV19, the J call TRBJ1-2; D call uncertain. The CDR3 is made up of 14 amino acids. Germline V gene lookup returns CDR1 LNHDA and CDR2 SQIVND (reference sequence). Trimming took 5 bases from V and 1 from J, leaving 11 bases between them. The CDR3 coding sequence is TGTGCCAGTAGTCCCCAGACGGGTAACTATGGCTACACCTTC. Protein product: CASSPQTGNYGYTF.

The chain combines TRBV5-1 with TRBJ1-6; D unclear. The germline V gene has CDR1 SGHRS and CDR2 YFSETQ. The CDR3 extends over 14 amino acids. The V and J ends lost 0 bases and 8 bases respectively, with 9 bases between them. As DNA, the CDR3 is TGCGCCAGCAGCTTGGGACAATCTGATTCACCCCTCCACTTT. Translation: CASSLGQSDSPLHF. Full variable domain (outside the CDR3, taken from reference TRBV5-1 and TRBJ1-6): KAGVTQTPRYLIKTRGQQVTLSCSPISGHRSVSWYQQTPGQGLQFLFEYFSETQRNKGNFPGRFSGRQFSNSRSEMNVSTLELGDSALYLCASSLGQSDSPLHFGNGTRLTVT.

V usage is TRBV30 and J usage is TRBJ2-7, with a tentative D call TRBD2 (5 bases). CDR1 is GTSNPN and CDR2 is SVGIG in the germline V gene (reference sequence). Trimming took 4 bases from V and 2 from J, leaving 9 bases between them. The CDR3 is 12 amino acids. The CDR3 spells CAWKRGTYEQYF. CDR3 nucleotides: TGTGCCTGGAAACGGGGAACCTACGAGCAGTACTTC.

This clone was recorded many times. The chain joins TRBV25-1 to TRBJ2-2; the D gene is possibly TRBD1 (5 bases). Trimming pared 0 bases from V and 3 bases from J, leaving 5 bases between. Germline V gene sequence: CDR1 MGHDK, CDR2 SYGVNS. The CDR3 has 14 residues. This CDR3 is CASSEYRDTGELFF. Here the CDR3 DNA reads TGTGCCAGCAGTGAATACAGGGACACCGGGGAGCTGTTTTTT.

V is TRBV6-1 and J is TRBJ2-7; weak D call: TRBD1 (6 bases). This CDR3 is built from 13 residues. V lost 8 bases, J lost 1 base, and 12 bases lay in between. Germline CDR1 MNHNS, CDR2 SASEGT. CDR3 DNA: TGTGCCAGCGGTGGGACACTATCCTACGAGCAGTACTTC. Its translation is CASGGTLSYEQYF.

This clone was seen just once. The CDR3 region has the DNA TGTGCCAGCAGTGCGATATGGGACAGAAATTCCTATGGCTACACCTTC. It codes for CASSAIWDRNSYGYTF. The V call is TRBV6-4, the J call TRBJ1-2; 7 bases align to TRBD1. The CDR3 is 16 residues long. J gave up 4 bases and V 4 bases, and 12 bases lay outside the gene matches. Germline CDR1 is MRHNA and CDR2 is SNTAGT.

The CDR3 loop is CASCEGVEQYF. The CDR3 DNA reads as TGTGCCAGCTGCGAGGGGGTCGAGCAGTACTTC. V gene TRBV19 combines with J gene TRBJ2-7, with D maybe TRBD1 (6 bases). The CDR3 contains 11 residues. CDR1 is LNHDA, CDR2 SQIVND, per germline (reference sequence). V shed 9 bases and J shed 6 bases, with 12 bases lying between them.

The genes are TRBV11-3 and TRBJ2-7; 10 bases align to TRBD1. With V trimmed by 2 bases and J by 2 bases, 3 bases remained unmatched. Germline V gene lookup returns CDR1 SGHNT and CDR2 YENEEA. The CDR3 has 15 residues. DNA of the CDR3: TGTGCCAGCAGCTTAAACGGACAGGGGGCCTACGAGCAGTACTTC. Its translation is CASSLNGQGAYEQYF. Full variable domain (outside the CDR3, taken from reference TRBV11-3 and TRBJ2-7): EAGVVQSPRYKIIEKKQPVAFWCNPISGHNTLYWYLQNLGQGPELLIRYENEEAVDDSQLPKDRFSAERLKGVDSTLKIQPAELGDSAVYLCASSLNGQGAYEQYFGPGTRLTVT.

V gene TRBV11-2 combines with J gene TRBJ2-7; weak D call: TRBD1 (5 bases). Germline V gene data show CDR1 as SGHAT and CDR2 as FQNNGV. CDR3 length: 16 amino acids. With 0 bases removed from V and 5 bases from J, the gap between germline ends came to 17 bases. The CDR3 nucleotides are TGTGCCAGCAGCTTAGATGTAGGGGTTAATAACAACGAGCAGTACTTC. This sequence encodes CASSLDVGVNNNEQYF.

The V gene is TRBV5-5, the J gene TRBJ1-1; TRBD1 matches 8 bases. The V segment lost 4 bases and the J segment 5 bases; nucleotides outside the gene matches: 10. The CDR3 contains 15 residues. Germline V gene sequence: CDR1 SGHKS, CDR2 YYEKEE (reference sequence). The CDR3 protein is CASSDADGQGTEAFF. CDR3 sequence (DNA): TGTGCCAGCAGCGACGCTGATGGACAGGGAACTGAAGCTTTCTTT.

The gene calls are TRBV7-9 and TRBJ2-1; 8 nucleotides match TRBD2. The CDR3 loop spans 16 amino acids. Germline V lookup: CDR1 SEHNR, CDR2 FQNEAQ (reference sequence). J lost 3 bases, V lost 5 bases, and 9 bases had no gene match. The CDR3 region has the DNA TGTGCCAGCAGCGTAATTGACGGGACTAGCTACAATGAGCAGTTCTTC. Protein sequence: CASSVIDGTSYNEQFF.

This clone was seen more than once but under ten times. The chain couples TRBV2 to TRBJ1-2; D gene uncertain. V was pared by 7 bases and J by 3 bases, with 12 bases between. The CDR3 has 13 residues. The germline gives CDR1 SNHLY, CDR2 FYNNEI. The DNA of the CDR3 is TGTGCCAGCAAGGAGGTCGGCGACTATGGCTACACCTTC. Translated, it gives CASKEVGDYGYTF.

A single count supports this clone. The rearrangement uses TRBV6-5 and TRBJ2-7; 9 bases line up with TRBD1. The V gene's germline CDR1 is MNHEY and CDR2 SVGAGI. V lost 2 bases, J lost 3 bases, and 5 bases stayed unmatched. This CDR3 region has 15 residues. CDR3 DNA: TGTGCCAGCAGTTACGGGACAGGGATTCTCTACGAGCAGTACTTC. Protein: CASSYGTGILYEQYF.

This clone was recorded only once. The chain joins TRBV6-5 to TRBJ2-7; maybe TRBD1 (5 bases). Trimming stripped 4 bases from V and 0 bases from J, with 7 bases between. CDR3 length: 13 amino acids. Germline V CDR1 and CDR2: MNHEY, SVGAGI. CDR3 in DNA: TGTGCCAGCAGTTCGGACACCTCCTACGAGCAGTACTTC. As protein: CASSSDTSYEQYF.

The chain employs TRBV7-2 and TRBJ1-2; D is undetermined. Per germline, CDR1 SGHTA and CDR2 FQGNSA. Deletions cut 1 base from V and 1 base from J, with 7 bases between. This CDR3 is 14 amino acids long. The CDR3 DNA follows: TGTGCCAGCAGCTTAGGTGTCGTTAACTATGGCTACACCTTC. The encoded protein is CASSLGVVNYGYTF.

The chain employs TRBV7-7 and TRBJ2-1, with D possibly TRBD2 on 5 matching bases. Germline V gene sequence: CDR1 SSHAT, CDR2 FNYEAQ (reference sequence). The V and J ends lost 4 bases and 3 bases respectively, with 7 bases between them. This CDR3 is 13 amino acids long. CDR3 in amino acids: CASSSGLYNEQFF. The CDR3 DNA is TGTGCCAGCAGCTCCGGACTCTACAATGAGCAGTTCTTC.

This chain links TRBV6-5 with TRBJ2-2; 10 bases agree with TRBD1. This CDR3 region has 15 residues. V trimming: 7 bases; J trimming: 3 bases; junction bases outside the gene matches: 5. Germline V gene sequence: CDR1 MNHEY, CDR2 SVGAGI. The CDR3 loop is CASTRDRGDTGELFF. The CDR3 DNA reads as TGTGCCAGCACCAGGGACAGGGGTGACACCGGGGAGCTGTTTTTT.

This sequence joins TRBV4-1 and TRBJ1-1, with D perhaps TRBD1 (5 bases). The CDR3 has 18 residues. V lost 1 base and J 2 bases, leaving 20 bases between the germline ends. CDR1 MGHRA and CDR2 YSYEKL come from the germline V gene. CDR3 in amino acids: CASSQVPHGGGVNTEAFF. Written as DNA, the CDR3 is TGCGCCAGCAGCCAAGTACCCCACGGGGGGGGAGTTAACACTGAAGCTTTCTTT.

The V call is TRBV6-1, the J call TRBJ2-3; 11 bases fit TRBD2. The germline gives CDR1 MNHNS, CDR2 SASEGT. V lost 4 bases and J lost 7; bases outside the gene matches: 13. The CDR3 spans 17 residues. CDR3 nucleotide sequence: TGTGCCAGCAGTGGGTCCGGGACTAGCGGACTCAAGTATACGCAGTATTTT. This encodes CASSGSGTSGLKYTQYF.

V and J are TRBV6-1 and TRBJ2-6; weak D call: TRBD1 (5 bases). This CDR3 spans 18 amino acids. Trimming left V 2 bases short and J 0 bases short, with 14 bases between. Germline lookup yields CDR1 MNHNS and CDR2 SASEGT. For the CDR3, the DNA is TGTGCCAGCAGTGAAATGGCAGGACAACACTCTGGGGCCAACGTCCTGACTTTC. Residues: CASSEMAGQHSGANVLTF.

The genes are TRBV11-2 and TRBJ2-5; 12 bases align to TRBD2. Germline lookup yields CDR1 SGHAT and CDR2 FQNNGV. With V trimmed by 5 bases and J by 1 base, 5 bases remained unmatched. CDR3 length: 16 amino acids. CDR3 in amino acids: CASSPLAGGPQETQYF. As DNA, the CDR3 is TGTGCCAGCAGCCCTCTAGCGGGGGGGCCCCAAGAGACCCAGTACTTC.

The rearrangement uses TRBV29-1 and TRBJ2-7, with a weak D call TRBD1 (6 bases). Trimming removed 0 bases at V and 0 bases at J, with 9 bases between. The CDR3 covers 14 residues. Germline lookup yields CDR1 SQVTM and CDR2 ANQGSEA. The CDR3 bases are TGCAGCGTTGAAGAGTGGGGGCCCTCCTACGAGCAGTACTTC. It is translated as CSVEEWGPSYEQYF.

The V call is TRBV7-6, the J call TRBJ2-5; a weak D match, TRBD2 (6 bases). Germline CDR1 and CDR2: SGHVS and FNYEAQ. The V and J ends lost 5 bases and 3 bases respectively, with 16 bases between them. This CDR3 is 15 amino acids long. CDR3 nucleotide sequence: TGTGCCAGCAGCCGAAACCCGGGACTTAAAGAGACCCAGTACTTC. Translating gives CASSRNPGLKETQYF.

In this sample, this clone turned up a few times. This chain joins TRBV9 and TRBJ1-1; 7 nucleotides line up with TRBD1. Germline trimming cut 4 bases from V and 0 bases from J; bases unmatched to any gene: 12. Germline CDR1 and CDR2: SGDLS and YYNGEE. The CDR3 totals 17 residues. This CDR3 reads CASSPSPGQSMNTEAFF. The DNA of the CDR3 is TGTGCCAGCAGCCCAAGTCCGGGACAGAGCATGAACACTGAAGCTTTCTTT.

The rearrangement links TRBV18 to TRBJ1-1, with 7 bases lining up with TRBD1. Losses at the gene ends were 4 bases for V and 0 bases for J; bases not matched to a gene: 5. CDR3 length: 15 amino acids. Germline CDR1 and CDR2: KGHSH and LQKENI. In DNA, the CDR3 is TGTGCCAGCTCACTGGGTGACAGGGTGAACACTGAAGCTTTCTTT. It is translated as CASSLGDRVNTEAFF.

The V call is TRBV5-4, the J call TRBJ1-2; 7 nucleotides align to TRBD1. With V trimmed by 2 bases and J by 7 bases, 8 bases remained unmatched. Germline lookup yields CDR1 SGHNT and CDR2 YYREEE (reference sequence). This CDR3 has 14 amino acids. DNA of the CDR3: TGTGCCAGCAGCTTTGACAGGGTGGGTCGTGGCTACACCTTC. Amino acid sequence: CASSFDRVGRGYTF.

In its sample, this clone was seen a few times. This chain connects TRBV18 to TRBJ1-3, with a possible D match to TRBD1 (6 bases). Germline loops: CDR1 KGHSH, CDR2 LQKENI. Trimming pared 4 bases from V and 4 bases from J, leaving 14 bases between. The CDR3 length is 15 residues. The chain's CDR3 is CASSLTGTKGNTIYF. CDR3 DNA sequence: TGTGCCAGCTCACTAACCGGGACAAAAGGAAACACCATATATTTT.

The chain employs TRBV2 and TRBJ2-7; D not resolved. The CDR3 has 10 amino acids. The germline V gene encodes CDR1 SNHLY and CDR2 FYNNEI. The V and J ends lost 1 base and 10 bases respectively, with 5 bases between them. Written as DNA, the CDR3 is TGTGCCAGCAGTGAAGGACTCCAGTACTTC. Translated: CASSEGLQYF.

This clone was counted once. This chain connects TRBV11-3 to TRBJ2-3; no clear D gene. The V gene's germline CDR1 is SGHNT and CDR2 YENEEA. The CDR3 loop spans 18 amino acids. Trimming cost V 3 bases and J 0 bases, with 19 bases left between them. The CDR3 loop is CASSFPHTTLSSTDTQYF. The CDR3 DNA reads TGTGCCAGCAGCTTCCCACATACGACTCTAAGTAGCACAGATACGCAGTATTTT.

This clone was seen only a few times. The V and J genes are TRBV30 and TRBJ1-5; D possibly corresponds to TRBD1 (5 bases). V lost 0 bases and J lost 6, with 12 bases in between. Germline-derived CDR1 and CDR2 are GTSNPN and SVGIG (reference sequence). This CDR3 is built from 14 residues. The CDR3 bases are TGTGCCTGGAGTGTTGACAGTAAGGGTCAGCCCCAGCATTTT. It codes for CAWSVDSKGQPQHF.